The 29 T cell receptor beta chains presented below share a single source sample, sequenced in a study of T cell responses to AZD1222 COVID-19 vaccine. This table comes from immunoSEQ multiplex PCR, and its TCRdb copy is limited to in-frame clones, with some not included. This sample has approximately 110,000 clones; about 93% occur once, and the top ten carry less than 2.5%. This material consisted of peripheral blood, taken on day 0 of AZD1222 vaccination. The receptors were gathered from an adult in good health.

The CDR3 region is CATTNLLNTEAFF. CDR3 in DNA: TGTGCCACCACGAACCTCCTGAACACTGAAGCTTTCTTT. The chain joins TRBV6-5 to TRBJ1-1, with D hard to call. The CDR3 is made up of 13 amino acids. The V gene lost 10 bases and the J gene lost 0 bases, with 12 bases spanning the gap. Per the germline V gene, CDR1 is MNHEY and CDR2 is SVGAGI.

V is TRBV9 and J is TRBJ2-3; 7 bases match TRBD1. The CDR3 loop spans 18 amino acids. V gave up 0 bases and J gave up 0 bases; unmatched junction bases: 10. Germline assignment: CDR1 SGDLS and CDR2 YYNGEE. DNA for the CDR3: TGTGCCAGCAGCGTAGGAGTGACCGGGACAGCTAGCACAGATACGCAGTATTTT. Amino acid sequence: CASSVGVTGTASTDTQYF. Filled out from reference TRBV9 and TRBJ2-3, the complete variable domain reads DSGVTQTPKHLITATGQRVTLRCSPRSGDLSVYWYQQSLDQGLQFLIQYYNGEERAKGNILERFSAQQFPDLHSELNLSSLELGDSALYFCASSVGVTGTASTDTQYFGPGTRLTVL.

This chain links TRBV7-2 with TRBJ1-6; 8 bases are shared with TRBD1. Germline assignment: CDR1 SGHTA and CDR2 FQGNSA. The CDR3 contains 17 residues. The J segment lost 10 bases and the V segment lost 1 base, leaving 12 bases of the junction unmatched. The CDR3 here is CASSLGMGAGGRSPLHF. The CDR3, as DNA: TGTGCCAGCAGCTTAGGGATGGGGGCAGGGGGCCGGTCACCCCTCCACTTT.

The chain couples TRBV4-3 to TRBJ2-1; D unresolved. Germline assignment: CDR1 LGHNA and CDR2 YSLEER. Trimming took off 0 bases at V and 4 bases at J, with 13 bases between the two ends. The length of the CDR3 is 16 residues. The CDR3 here is CASSQDQFSDYNEQFF. The CDR3 bases are TGCGCCAGCAGCCAAGATCAATTCTCAGATTACAATGAGCAGTTCTTC.

The rearrangement links TRBV19 to TRBJ2-7, with 9 bases that match TRBD2. Unmatched junction bases numbered 12, after V lost 3 bases and J lost 6 bases. The germline V gene has CDR1 LNHDA and CDR2 SQIVND (reference sequence). The CDR3 loop spans 16 amino acids. The CDR3 protein is CASSMGSAGGRIEQYF. CDR3 bases: TGTGCCAGTAGTATGGGATCAGCGGGAGGTCGAATCGAGCAGTACTTC.

In its sample, this clone was seen once. DNA for the CDR3: TGTGCCAGCAGTGAATGGGTTACAGAAGCTTTCTTT. It specifies CASSEWVTEAFF. This chain links TRBV6-1 with TRBJ1-1; D gene uncertain. The CDR3 extends over 12 amino acids. CDR1 and CDR2 from the germline V gene are MNHNS and SASEGT. The V gene lost 2 bases and the J gene lost 8 bases, with 9 bases spanning the gap.

CDR3 DNA: TGTGCCAGCAGCTTTCACGGGGCCGGGGAGCTGTTTTTT. This translates into CASSFHGAGELFF. The chain employs TRBV7-9 and TRBJ2-2, with D possibly matching TRBD2 (5 bases). Germline V gene data show CDR1 as SEHNR and CDR2 as FQNEAQ (reference sequence). The V end lost 3 bases, the J end lost 6 bases, and 8 bases lay between the germline ends. The CDR3 length is 13 residues.

The chain uses TRBV5-1 and TRBJ2-7, with 8 bases fitting TRBD2. V was pared by 6 bases and J by 3 bases, with 5 bases of the junction left unmatched. The CDR3 contains 13 residues. Germline V gene data show CDR1 as SGHRS and CDR2 as YFSETQ. The DNA of the CDR3 is TGCGCCAGCACCGCCGGGACTAGCTACGAGCAGTACTTC. Translating it yields CASTAGTSYEQYF.

The rearrangement joins TRBV7-2 to TRBJ2-5; D gene uncertain. CDR3 size: 12 residues. Germline V gene lookup returns CDR1 SGHTA and CDR2 FQGNSA. Trimming cost V 4 bases and J 9 bases, with 12 bases left between them. The CDR3, as DNA: TGTGCCAGCAGCTCGGTTTTTGGGTCCCAGTACTTC. This sequence encodes CASSSVFGSQYF.

The chain combines TRBV7-9 with TRBJ1-1, with TRBD1 matching over 8 bases. After removal of 5 bases from V and 5 bases from J, the junction contained 10 bases not matched to a gene. The CDR3 extends over 15 amino acids. CDR1 is SEHNR, CDR2 FQNEAQ, per germline (reference sequence). CDR3 sequence (DNA): TGTGCCAGCAGCAACCGACAGGGGACGGAAACTGAAGCTTTCTTT. The encoded protein is CASSNRQGTETEAFF. Full variable domain (remainder filled in from reference TRBV7-9 and TRBJ1-1): DTGVSQNPRHKITKRGQNVTFRCDPISEHNRLYWYRQTLGQGPEFLTYFQNEAQLEKSRLLSDRFSAERPKGSFSTLEIQRTEQGDSAMYLCASSNRQGTETEAFFGQGTRLTVV.

The rearrangement links TRBV6-5 to TRBJ2-6; possibly TRBD1 or TRBD2 for D (6 bases each). V gave up 6 bases and J gave up 0 bases, with 9 bases separating them. CDR3 length: 15 residues. The germline V gene has CDR1 MNHEY and CDR2 SVGAGI. Here the CDR3 DNA reads TGTGCCAGCAGGAAGGGGGGCTCTGGGGCCAACGTCCTGACTTTC. This codes for CASRKGGSGANVLTF.

This chain links TRBV5-8 with TRBJ2-7; D uncertain. Per the germline V gene, CDR1 is SGHTS and CDR2 is YDEGEE. The CDR3 covers 13 residues. The V end lost 3 bases, the J end lost 6 bases, and 13 bases lay between the germline ends. This CDR3 is CASSYSGSSEQYF. CDR3 in DNA: TGTGCCAGCAGCTACTCCGGAAGTAGCGAGCAGTACTTC. Full variable domain (rest looked up from reference TRBV5-8 and TRBJ2-7): EAGVTQSPTHLIKTRGQQATLRCSPISGHTSVYWYQQALGLGLQFLLWYDEGEERNRGNFPPRFSGRQFPNYSSELNVNALELEDSALYLCASSYSGSSEQYFGPGTRLTVT.

Here the CDR3 reads CASSLGTGGGGYGYTF. The CDR3 DNA reads TGTGCCAGCAGCCTAGGGACAGGGGGCGGCGGGTATGGCTACACCTTC. This chain uses TRBV2 with TRBJ1-2, with 12 bases matching TRBD1. V shed 6 bases, J shed 5 bases, and the junction held 10 bases outside the gene matches. The CDR3 is made up of 16 amino acids. The germline V gene has CDR1 SNHLY and CDR2 FYNNEI.

This clone was seen a single time. The genes are TRBV19 and TRBJ2-7; the match to TRBD2 covers 10 bases. This CDR3 spans 16 amino acids. Per germline, CDR1 LNHDA and CDR2 SQIVND (reference sequence). V dropped 1 base and J dropped 4; count of bases not matched to a gene: 7. In DNA, the CDR3 is TGTGCCAGTAGTATAGTCGCTAGCGGGAGTATTTACGAGCAGTACTTC. It encodes CASSIVASGSIYEQYF.

The J gene is TRBJ2-3, the V gene TRBV5-1; D might be TRBD2 (5 bases). With 6 bases removed from V and 2 bases from J, the gap between germline ends came to 10 bases. Per germline, CDR1 SGHRS and CDR2 YFSETQ. The CDR3 runs to 13 residues. The CDR3 nucleotides read TGCGCCAGCAAGCAGCGGAACACAGATACGCAGTATTTT. Translating it yields CASKQRNTDTQYF.

This chain joins TRBV7-2 and TRBJ2-4, with TRBD2 matching 9 bases. V gave up 1 base and J gave up 5 bases; unmatched junction bases: 6. The length of the CDR3 is 16 residues. Germline CDR1 and CDR2: SGHTA and FQGNSA. CDR3 sequence (DNA): TGTGCCAGCAGCTTAGTAGGACTAGCGAGGGAAAACATTCAGTACTTC. This codes for CASSLVGLARENIQYF.

This sequence joins TRBV20-1 and TRBJ2-1; D remains ambiguous. Trimming stripped 3 bases from V and 5 bases from J, with 14 bases between. Germline V gene lookup returns CDR1 DFQATT and CDR2 SNEGSKA (reference sequence). The CDR3 runs 14 residues. The CDR3 sequence: CSASIGRENNEQFF. CDR3 bases: TGCAGTGCTAGTATCGGTAGGGAAAACAATGAGCAGTTCTTC.

The V call is TRBV11-3, the J call TRBJ1-1; a possible D gene is TRBD1 (5 bases). The CDR3 consists of 13 residues. Trimming removed 2 bases at V and 8 bases at J, with 12 bases between. The germline V gene has CDR1 SGHNT and CDR2 YENEEA. The CDR3 loop is CASSLSAEGEAFF. CDR3 nucleotide sequence: TGTGCCAGCAGCTTATCGGCAGAGGGGGAAGCTTTCTTT.

In its sample, this clone was seen once. The chain joins TRBV10-3 to TRBJ2-2; TRBD2 aligns across 13 bases. V was pared by 10 bases and J by 7 bases, with 9 bases of the junction left unmatched. This CDR3 has 15 residues. Looked up from germline, CDR1 is ENHRY and CDR2 is SYGVKD. CDR3 sequence reads: CATDTSGRANGELFF. As DNA, the CDR3 is TGTGCCACCGACACTAGCGGGAGGGCCAACGGGGAGCTGTTTTTT.

This sequence joins TRBV28 and TRBJ2-1; 10 positions agree with TRBD1. This CDR3 region has 19 residues. The germline CDR1 and CDR2 sequences are MDHEN and SYDVKM. The junction had 14 bases not matched to a gene; V was cut back by 3 bases and J by 3 bases. In nucleotides, the CDR3 is TGTGCCAGCAGTTTGACAGGGGGCTGGGGAAGAGGGTACTACAATGAGCAGTTCTTC. Its translation is CASSLTGGWGRGYYNEQFF.

This clone has just one count. The rearrangement uses TRBV6-5 and TRBJ1-4, with 10 bases fitting TRBD1. The V gene's germline CDR1 is MNHEY and CDR2 SVGAGI. The CDR3 has 15 amino acids. V shed 6 bases, J shed 5 bases, and the junction held 6 bases outside the gene matches. This chain's CDR3 is CASSDDRGRNEKLFF. In nucleotides, the CDR3 is TGTGCCAGCAGCGACGACAGGGGGCGAAATGAAAAACTGTTTTTT.

The rearrangement links TRBV2 to TRBJ1-1; D ambiguous. CDR1 and CDR2 from the germline V gene are SNHLY and FYNNEI. This CDR3 contains 14 residues. The V end lost 6 bases, the J end lost 8 bases, and 19 bases lay between the germline ends. Here the CDR3 reads CASSGSAGEREAFF. The CDR3 nucleotides read TGTGCCAGCAGCGGCTCCGCCGGTGAACGGGAAGCTTTCTTT.

The CDR3 is CASLPGQGNYGYTF. CDR3 in DNA: TGCGCCAGCTTGCCGGGACAGGGGAACTATGGCTACACCTTC. The chain links TRBV5-1 to TRBJ1-2, with 10 bases aligning to TRBD1. The CDR3 loop spans 14 amino acids. Germline CDR1 reads SGHRS; CDR2 reads YFSETQ. V was clipped by 7 bases and J by 2 bases; unmatched bases: 5.

DNA for the CDR3: TGTGCCAGTAGTGCCGGGGAGGTCAAAAACATTCAGTACTTC. As protein: CASSAGEVKNIQYF. The V gene is TRBV19, the J gene TRBJ2-4, with a tentative D call TRBD2 (6 bases). Germline V gene data show CDR1 as LNHDA and CDR2 as SQIVND (reference sequence). V lost 5 bases, J lost 3 bases, and 11 bases lay in between. The CDR3 is 14 amino acids. Using reference TRBV19 and TRBJ2-4 for the parts outside the CDR3, the full variable domain is DGGITQSPKYLFRKEGQNVTLSCEQNLNHDAMYWYRQDPGQGLRLIYYSQIVNDFQKGDIAEGYSVSREKKESFPLTVTSAQKNPTAFYLCASSAGEVKNIQYFGAGTRLSVL.

J is TRBJ1-1 and V is TRBV5-6; D uncertain. The CDR3 has 14 amino acids. Germline loops: CDR1 SGHDT, CDR2 YYEEEE. Trimming shortened V by 0 bases and J by 6 bases, and 12 bases separated the two germline ends. The CDR3 region has the DNA TGTGCCAGCAGCTTGGGCTGGTTTCCCGCTGAAGCTTTCTTT. This translates into CASSLGWFPAEAFF.

The CDR3 nucleotides are TGTGCCAGTAGCAAGGGAGCTGGTAGTGAAAAACTGTTTTTT. Its translation is CASSKGAGSEKLFF. The chain combines TRBV19 with TRBJ1-4; D unresolved. Trimming left V 6 bases short and J 7 bases short, with 15 bases between. The CDR3 loop spans 14 amino acids. Germline V gives CDR1 LNHDA, CDR2 SQIVND (reference sequence).

V and J are TRBV5-1 and TRBJ2-2; 9 bases map to TRBD2. CDR3 length: 15 residues. CDR1 and CDR2 from the germline V gene are SGHRS and YFSETQ. The trim removed 0 bases at V and 5 bases at J, leaving 2 bases unmatched. Here the CDR3 DNA reads TGCGCCAGCAGCTTGGGGCTAGCGGGAACCGGGGAGCTGTTTTTT. Translated, it gives CASSLGLAGTGELFF.

The chain combines TRBV27 with TRBJ1-5; no reliable D call. Germline CDR1 is MNHEY and CDR2 is SMNVEV (reference sequence). V lost 0 bases and J lost 0, with 12 bases in between. This CDR3 is 17 amino acids long. CDR3 sequence: CASSLSFQVYSNQPQHF. The CDR3 coding sequence is TGTGCCAGCAGTTTATCGTTCCAGGTTTATAGCAATCAGCCCCAGCATTTT.

V gene TRBV28 combines with J gene TRBJ2-7; D remains ambiguous. CDR1 is MDHEN and CDR2 is SYDVKM in the germline V gene. V dropped 7 bases and J dropped 1 base, with 20 bases sitting between them. The CDR3 totals 16 residues. The CDR3 DNA sequence: TGTGCCAGCATCCCAAGCTCTGGGGTGGGATCCTACGAGCAGTACTTC. It codes for CASIPSSGVGSYEQYF.